Below are 10 T cell receptor beta chains sequenced from a single sample in a study of regulatory T cells in long-lasting Graves disease. Assembly of TCR beta libraries relied on iRepertoire HTBI primers together with Arm-PCR of CDR3 regions. TCRdb used MiXCR to reprocess the multiplex PCR reads, holding one entry per CDR3 protein. The profile shows 600,000 to 850,000 distinct CDR3 sequences, 30% of them singletons. Time point here: persistent/refractory GD, antithyroid drugs over 5 years with positive TRAb. The TCR library was made from RNA that had been extracted from PBMCs in TRIzol. This specimen consisted of peripheral blood mononuclear cells (PBMCs), obtained when the disease was refractory, from a patient treated with antithyroid drugs. These TCRs come from a female donor with Graves disease.

Comment on this clonotype: At one of its ends the junction is not consistent with the germline gene, which may arise from a read error. The V gene is TRBV10-3, the J gene TRBJ2-7, with a weak D call TRBD2 (5 bases). The germline CDR1 and CDR2 sequences are ENHRY and SYGVKD. CDR3 length equals 13 residues. The CDR3 region is CAINEGVGDEQYF. The CDR3 nucleotides read TGTGCCATCAATGAGGGCGTCGGGGACGAGCAGTACTTC.

The J gene is TRBJ1-2, the V gene TRBV19; D gene uncertain. This CDR3 comprises 15 residues. Germline CDR1 and CDR2: LNHDA and SQIVND (reference sequence). The V end was cut by 4 bases, the J end by 3 bases, with 15 bases between. DNA for the CDR3: TGTGCCAGTAGTACGGGTCACCAAAGGGACTATGGCTACACCTTC. Translated, it gives CASSTGHQRDYGYTF.

The chain uses TRBV5-6 and TRBJ1-1; possibly TRBD1 for D (5 bases). CDR3 size: 15 residues. CDR1 and CDR2 (germline): SGHDT, YYEEEE. Trimming pared 1 base from V and 1 base from J, leaving 11 bases between. The CDR3 loop reads CASSLIWGTNTEAFF. CDR3 sequence (DNA): TGTGCCAGCAGCTTGATTTGGGGGACGAACACTGAAGCTTTCTTT.

This chain uses TRBV5-4 with TRBJ2-5; D is undetermined. CDR3 size: 13 residues. Trimming left V 0 bases short and J 0 bases short, with 3 bases between. CDR1 is SGHNT, CDR2 YYREEE, per germline (reference sequence). The CDR3 region has the DNA TGTGCCAGCAGCTTGGTCAACCAAGAGACCCAGTACTTC. Translation: CASSLVNQETQYF. The whole variable domain, remainder taken from reference TRBV5-4 and TRBJ2-5, is ETGVTQSPTHLIKTRGQQVTLRCSSQSGHNTVSWYQQALGQGPQFIFQYYREEENGRGNFPPRFSGLQFPNYSSELNVNALELDDSALYLCASSLVNQETQYFGPGTRLLVL.

The chain recombines TRBV7-2 with TRBJ2-2; 8 bases align to TRBD2. The V and J ends lost 5 bases and 8 bases, in that order; junction bases with no gene match: 7. CDR3 length: 14 amino acids. Germline values: CDR1 SGHTA, CDR2 FQGNSA. CDR3 coding DNA: TGTGCCAGCAGCCGAGAGGGACTAGTGGGGGAGCTGTTTTTT. This sequence encodes CASSREGLVGELFF.

The sample holds many counts of this clonotype. V usage is TRBV6-1 and J usage is TRBJ2-5; weak D call: TRBD1 (6 bases). Germline CDR1 is MNHNS and CDR2 is SASEGT. The V end lost 1 base, the J end lost 4 bases, and 13 bases lay between the germline ends. The CDR3 sequence is 15 residues long. The CDR3 DNA reads TGTGCCAGCAGTGAAGGAGGGGGTCGTAGAGAGACCCAGTACTTC. Its protein is CASSEGGGRRETQYF.

This clonotype has more than one count but fewer than ten. V and J are TRBV20-1 and TRBJ2-7, with 8 nucleotides matching TRBD2. V gave up 0 bases and J gave up 2 bases; unmatched junction bases: 9. This CDR3 has 16 amino acids. Germline-derived CDR1 and CDR2 are DFQATT and SNEGSKA (reference sequence). CDR3 region: CSARDTAGLETYEQYF. The CDR3, as DNA: TGCAGTGCTAGAGACACCGCGGGACTAGAGACCTACGAGCAGTACTTC.

This chain links TRBV7-3 with TRBJ2-7; 10 positions match TRBD2. Per the germline V gene, CDR1 is SGHTA and CDR2 is FQGTGA. The V segment lost 5 bases and the J segment 5 bases; nucleotides outside the gene matches: 9. This CDR3 has 15 residues. The DNA of the CDR3 is TGTGCCAGCAGCCTACTCCTAGCGGGAGCCCACGAGCAGTACTTC. This translates into CASSLLLAGAHEQYF.

This clonotype was seen more than once but under ten times. The chain couples TRBV9 to TRBJ1-1, with D possibly being TRBD1 (6 bases). Germline-derived CDR1 and CDR2 are SGDLS and YYNGEE. Trimming left V 0 bases short and J 11 bases short, with 14 bases between. The CDR3 is made up of 13 amino acids. As DNA, the CDR3 is TGTGCCAGCAGCGTAGGGGGGGGGCGCGTTGCTTTCTTT. Protein product: CASSVGGGRVAFF.

Only a few counts were recorded for this clonotype. The gene calls are TRBV5-1 and TRBJ2-5; D gene unclear. Germline CDR1 and CDR2: SGHRS and YFSETQ. Trimming removed 0 bases at V and 7 bases at J, with 13 bases between. The CDR3 has 14 residues. The DNA for the CDR3 is TGCGCCAGCAGCTTGGAGGCTAGTGGCGGGACCCAGTACTTC. Protein sequence: CASSLEASGGTQYF.